The 30 T cell receptor beta chains presented below share a single source sample, sequenced in a study of T cell changes during pregnancy in multiple sclerosis. Libraries were prepared by immunoSEQ multiplex PCR; TCRdb keeps only in-frame clonotypes and omits some of them. The table includes roughly 90,000 clones, approximately 90% detected once. The input for sequencing was peripheral blood, taken before pregnancy. All receptors derive from a female donor with multiple sclerosis, enrolled in a pregnancy study.

The J gene is TRBJ2-2, the V gene TRBV7-2; no clear D gene. This CDR3 has 13 residues. V was trimmed by 1 base and J by 7 bases, leaving 7 bases between them. CDR1 and CDR2 from the germline V gene are SGHTA and FQGNSA. The CDR3 nucleotides read TGTGCCAGCAGCTTAGTCCCGGGCGGGGAGCTGTTTTTT. Translation: CASSLVPGGELFF.

V is TRBV30 and J is TRBJ1-2; TRBD1 agrees at 8 bases. J was trimmed by 8 bases and V by 5 bases; bases with no gene match: 10. The CDR3 sequence is 13 residues long. Per germline, CDR1 GTSNPN and CDR2 SVGIG (reference sequence). The DNA of the CDR3 is TGTGCCTGGGGGGCAGGGGGCGTCGGAGGCTACACCTTC. Its translation is CAWGAGGVGGYTF.

J is TRBJ1-6 and V is TRBV9; weak D call: TRBD1 (6 bases). CDR1 and CDR2 from the germline V gene are SGDLS and YYNGEE. V lost 4 bases and J lost 7, with 18 bases in between. The CDR3 loop spans 16 amino acids. The CDR3: CASSPRTAGSNSPLHF. DNA for the CDR3: TGTGCCAGCAGCCCGCGGACAGCTGGGTCAAATTCACCCCTCCACTTT. The full variable domain, completed using reference TRBV9 and TRBJ1-6, is DSGVTQTPKHLITATGQRVTLRCSPRSGDLSVYWYQQSLDQGLQFLIQYYNGEERAKGNILERFSAQQFPDLHSELNLSSLELGDSALYFCASSPRTAGSNSPLHFGNGTRLTVT.

A few counts support this clone. The V and J genes are TRBV7-6 and TRBJ1-6, with D unclear. V dropped 2 bases and J dropped 0 bases, with 14 bases sitting between them. Germline-derived CDR1 and CDR2 are SGHVS and FNYEAQ. The CDR3 is made up of 18 amino acids. Here the CDR3 reads CASSLSGRSGSYNSPLHF. CDR3 sequence (DNA): TGTGCCAGCAGCTTAAGTGGTCGGTCGGGCTCCTATAATTCACCCCTCCACTTT.

The V and J genes are TRBV19 and TRBJ2-1, with D possibly TRBD2 on 5 matching bases. Germline CDR1 and CDR2: LNHDA and SQIVND (reference sequence). Trimming removed 5 bases at V and 1 base at J, with 15 bases between. The CDR3 contains 16 residues. Written as DNA, the CDR3 is TGTGCCAGTAGTTCGCTCCGGACTTCTTCCTACAATGAGCAGTTCTTC. Translated: CASSSLRTSSYNEQFF.

The genes are TRBV15 and TRBJ1-2; 9 bases agree with TRBD1. The CDR3 extends over 16 amino acids. Germline V gives CDR1 LNHNV, CDR2 YYDKDF (reference sequence). V lost 5 bases, J lost 4 bases, and 11 bases stayed unmatched. CDR3 region: CATSPSYGQGTYGYTF. CDR3 sequence (DNA): TGTGCCACCAGCCCCTCCTATGGACAGGGGACCTATGGCTACACCTTC. Using reference TRBV15 and TRBJ1-2 for the parts outside the CDR3, the full variable domain is DAMVIQNPRYQVTQFGKPVTLSCSQTLNHNVMYWYQQKSSQAPKLLFHYYDKDFNNEADTPDNFQSRRPNTSFCFLDIRSPGLGDTAMYLCATSPSYGQGTYGYTFGSGTRLTVV.

The rearrangement joins TRBV7-2 to TRBJ2-1; TRBD2 matches at 9 bases. Germline CDR1 is SGHTA and CDR2 is FQGNSA. This CDR3 spans 17 amino acids. Germline trimming cut 4 bases from V and 9 bases from J; bases unmatched to any gene: 16. The CDR3 loop is CASSSLTWREGSGEQFF. CDR3 nucleotides: TGTGCCAGCAGCTCCCTCACTTGGCGGGAGGGCTCCGGTGAGCAGTTCTTC.

This clone was seen only once. V gene TRBV18 combines with J gene TRBJ1-2, with TRBD1 identical over 9 bases. V lost 1 base to trimming and J lost 4 bases; unmatched junction nucleotides: 10. Germline assignment: CDR1 KGHSH and CDR2 LQKENI. The length of the CDR3 is 17 residues. The CDR3 nucleotides read TGTGCCAGCTCACCACAGGGGCCGGGACAGGGTACCTATGGCTACACCTTC. Encoded protein: CASSPQGPGQGTYGYTF.

V and J are TRBV4-1 and TRBJ1-4, with D perhaps matching TRBD1 (5 bases). Germline CDR1 reads MGHRA; CDR2 reads YSYEKL. CDR3 length equals 15 residues. Trimming removed 0 bases from V and 8 bases from J, with 13 bases in between. The CDR3: CASSQDGTRGEKLFF. The DNA of the CDR3 is TGCGCCAGCAGCCAAGATGGGACGCGGGGGGAAAAACTGTTTTTT.

V and J are TRBV30 and TRBJ1-5; tentative D call: TRBD1 (6 bases). Germline CDR1 reads GTSNPN; CDR2 reads SVGIG (reference sequence). Deletions cut 1 base from V and 7 bases from J, with 11 bases between. This CDR3 has 13 residues. The CDR3 loop is CAWSEGDLQPQHF. Here the CDR3 DNA reads TGTGCCTGGAGTGAGGGGGATTTGCAGCCCCAGCATTTT.

This clone was detected a few times. CDR3 DNA: TGTGCCACCAGCAGAGATCCGGATCAGCCCCAGCATTTT. Residues: CATSRDPDQPQHF. V and J are TRBV15 and TRBJ1-5; no firm D call. The CDR3 totals 13 residues. Trimming stripped 0 bases from V and 5 bases from J, with 5 bases between. CDR1 is LNHNV and CDR2 is YYDKDF in the germline V gene (reference sequence).

J is TRBJ2-4 and V is TRBV27, with D perhaps TRBD2 (7 bases). Between the trimmed V and J ends, which lost 3 bases and 7 bases, there was a span of 13 bases. Germline V gene lookup returns CDR1 MNHEY and CDR2 SMNVEV (reference sequence). This CDR3 is built from 14 residues. The CDR3 loop reads CASSFEGGGNIQYF. The DNA for the CDR3 is TGTGCCAGCAGTTTTGAGGGAGGGGGGAACATTCAGTACTTC.

The V and J genes are TRBV19 and TRBJ1-1; D is uncertain. V shed 8 bases and J shed 1 base, with 14 bases lying between them. CDR1 and CDR2 from the germline V gene are LNHDA and SQIVND (reference sequence). This CDR3 is built from 14 residues. CDR3 loop: CASDTKVGNTEAFF. CDR3 nucleotide sequence: TGTGCCAGTGACACGAAAGTAGGGAACACTGAAGCTTTCTTT.

This clone was observed once. V and J are TRBV18 and TRBJ2-3; 11 bases agree with TRBD2. With V trimmed by 3 bases and J by 5 bases, 10 bases remained unmatched. The CDR3 has 17 residues. CDR1 is KGHSH and CDR2 is LQKENI in the germline V gene. The CDR3 coding sequence is TGTGCCAGCTCACCGAACCTAGCGGGAGGATTGGGAGATACGCAGTATTTT. As protein: CASSPNLAGGLGDTQYF.

This chain uses TRBV21-1 with TRBJ2-7; the D call TRBD1 from the table was never checked on the DNA. TRBV21-1 is shown as a pseudogene. The CDR3 totals 15 residues. CDR3 DNA: TGTGCCAGCAGCAAAGGTCGTCAAGGGGGCGGCGAGCAGTACTTC. Its translation is CASSKGRQGGGEQYF.

The rearrangement uses TRBV11-3 and TRBJ2-1; D is possibly TRBD2 (5 bases). The CDR3 totals 14 residues. V was shortened by 0 bases and J by 9 bases, with 12 bases between the two germline ends. Germline CDR1 and CDR2: SGHNT and YENEEA. The CDR3 region is CASSLDPLVSEQFF. The CDR3 coding sequence is TGTGCCAGCAGCTTAGACCCACTAGTTTCTGAGCAGTTCTTC.

The rearrangement joins TRBV27 to TRBJ2-3, with D tentatively TRBD2 (6 bases). The CDR3 loop spans 16 amino acids. Germline CDR1 reads MNHEY; CDR2 reads SMNVEV (reference sequence). V was shortened by 5 bases and J by 0 bases, with 15 bases between the two germline ends. Here the CDR3 DNA reads TGTGCCAGCAGTCTGGTGGCGGGGCGAAGCACAGATACGCAGTATTTT. Its protein product is CASSLVAGRSTDTQYF.

This chain links TRBV6-1 with TRBJ2-6, with D perhaps matching TRBD1 (6 bases). Trimming stripped 6 bases from V and 0 bases from J, with 9 bases between. The CDR3 is 15 residues long. Germline assignment: CDR1 MNHNS and CDR2 SASEGT. The CDR3 sequence is CASRTGSSGANVLTF. In nucleotides, the CDR3 is TGTGCCAGCAGGACAGGTAGCTCTGGGGCCAACGTCCTGACTTTC.

The chain links TRBV30 to TRBJ2-7; tentative D call: TRBD1 (6 bases). This CDR3 is built from 12 residues. The V gene's germline CDR1 is GTSNPN and CDR2 SVGIG (reference sequence). V was clipped by 8 bases and J by 6 bases, with 17 bases between them. The CDR3 DNA reads as TGTGCCCTATTCACCGGGACAACCGAGCAGTACTTC. Translation: CALFTGTTEQYF.

V is TRBV5-1 and J is TRBJ1-1; D uncertain. V was cut by 0 bases and J by 1 base, with 7 bases left in between. The germline V gene has CDR1 SGHRS and CDR2 YFSETQ. The CDR3 loop spans 14 amino acids. CDR3 DNA sequence: TGCGCCAGCAGCTTGGAAGAGGGGAACACTGAAGCTTTCTTT. Encoded protein: CASSLEEGNTEAFF.

The chain is built from TRBV6-1 and TRBJ1-1; possible D gene TRBD1, 6 bases. Germline CDR1 reads MNHNS; CDR2 reads SASEGT. This CDR3 has 15 amino acids. The V end lost 4 bases, the J end lost 2 bases, and 14 bases lay between the germline ends. The CDR3 region has the DNA TGTGCCAGCAGTGCTTACGGGACATTAAACACTGAAGCTTTCTTT. Protein: CASSAYGTLNTEAFF.

This chain links TRBV7-9 with TRBJ2-5; D is unresolved. The V gene's germline CDR1 is SEHNR and CDR2 FQNEAQ (reference sequence). V lost 5 bases and J lost 2, with 3 bases in between. The CDR3 covers 11 residues. The CDR3 protein is CASSPQETQYF. The CDR3 DNA is TGTGCCAGCAGCCCACAAGAGACCCAGTACTTC.

This chain uses TRBV5-4 with TRBJ2-4, with TRBD2 identical over 9 bases. Germline lookup yields CDR1 SGHNT and CDR2 YYREEE (reference sequence). J lost 6 bases, V lost 0 bases, and 1 base had no gene match. The CDR3 length is 14 residues. CDR3 sequence reads: CASSLEAGGNIQYF. CDR3 DNA sequence: TGTGCCAGCAGCTTGGAAGCGGGGGGAAACATTCAGTACTTC.

The chain carries TRBV27 and TRBJ2-7; perhaps TRBD2 as D (6 bases). Trimming removed 5 bases from V and 3 bases from J, with 26 bases in between. This CDR3 is 18 amino acids long. CDR1 and CDR2 from the germline V gene are MNHEY and SMNVEV (reference sequence). The CDR3 protein is CASSNIWRGPKTGYEQYF. The CDR3 nucleotides are TGTGCCAGCAGTAATATCTGGCGGGGACCAAAAACGGGCTACGAGCAGTACTTC.

CDR3 DNA: TGTGCCGGCTGGACAGGTCATGCGCATCAGCCCCAGCATTTT. Protein: CAGWTGHAHQPQHF. The V call is TRBV6-6, the J call TRBJ1-5; 7 bases agree with TRBD1. CDR3 length equals 14 residues. Germline CDR1 reads MNHNY; CDR2 reads SVGAGI (reference sequence). Trimming cost V 11 bases and J 5 bases; bases outside gene matches: 12.

The rearrangement links TRBV9 to TRBJ1-1, with a tentative D call TRBD1 (5 bases). The CDR3 is 15 amino acids. The V end was cut by 4 bases, the J end by 3 bases, with 16 bases between. Looked up from germline, CDR1 is SGDLS and CDR2 is YYNGEE. DNA for the CDR3: TGTGCCAGCAGCACCCTACCGACGGGGGACACTGAAGCTTTCTTT. It yields the protein CASSTLPTGDTEAFF.

This clone appeared a few times. The genes are TRBV4-1 and TRBJ2-3, with 9 bases identical to TRBD2. This CDR3 has 18 amino acids. Germline V gene lookup returns CDR1 MGHRA and CDR2 YSYEKL. The V gene end was trimmed by 0 bases and the J gene end by 4 bases; junction bases not matched to a gene: 11. CDR3 coding DNA: TGCGCCAGCAGCCAAGATGTCACCGCGGGAGGGCCGGCAGATACGCAGTATTTT. Protein product: CASSQDVTAGGPADTQYF.

The chain is built from TRBV19 and TRBJ2-2; TRBD2 matches at 9 bases. The CDR3 totals 20 residues. Germline V gene lookup returns CDR1 LNHDA and CDR2 SQIVND (reference sequence). V dropped 5 bases and J dropped 5; count of bases not matched to a gene: 21. The CDR3 loop is CASSPAGRVLAGVMTGELFF. In DNA form, the CDR3 reads TGTGCCAGTAGTCCGGCGGGGAGGGTTTTAGCGGGAGTTATGACCGGGGAGCTGTTTTTT.

This chain uses TRBV9 with TRBJ2-7; a possible D gene is TRBD1 (6 bases). The CDR3 loop spans 16 amino acids. Germline values: CDR1 SGDLS, CDR2 YYNGEE. Trimming took 3 bases from V and 0 from J, leaving 16 bases between them. The CDR3 DNA follows: TGTGCCAGCAGCGCCCACGGGACAATACCCTCCTACGAGCAGTACTTC. This codes for CASSAHGTIPSYEQYF.

The DNA for the CDR3 is TGTGCCAGCAGCTCTCGACAGGGGGGCACTGAAGCTTTCTTT. Translating gives CASSSRQGGTEAFF. This chain links TRBV5-4 with TRBJ1-1; 9 bases align to TRBD1. Germline CDR1 is SGHNT and CDR2 is YYREEE (reference sequence). The length of the CDR3 is 14 residues. The trim removed 3 bases at V and 4 bases at J, leaving 4 bases unmatched.